Presented here are 27 T cell receptor beta chains from one specimen sequenced in a study of blood T cell repertoires in COVID-19. TCRdb's copy holds only in-frame clones and misses some; the assay was immunoSEQ multiplex PCR. The sample lists 250,000 to 350,000 clones, roughly 88% occurring once. Sequencing was carried out using peripheral blood. The receptors stem from a young man with active or convalescent COVID-19.

This chain joins TRBV6-5 and TRBJ1-1, with D possibly TRBD1 on 6 matching bases. The germline V gene encodes CDR1 MNHEY and CDR2 SVGAGI. CDR3 length: 15 residues. Trimming removed 2 bases at V and 1 base at J, with 11 bases between. CDR3 sequence: CASSYAPQGNTEAFF. In DNA, the CDR3 is TGTGCCAGCAGTTACGCCCCACAGGGGAACACTGAAGCTTTCTTT.

The V and J genes are TRBV2 and TRBJ1-4; D may be TRBD1 (5 bases). The CDR3 loop spans 15 amino acids. From germline, CDR1 is SNHLY and CDR2 FYNNEI. The germline V and J ends were trimmed by 6 bases and 3 bases, with 14 bases remaining between them. The CDR3 DNA follows: TGTGCCAGCAGGGTGCAGGGAGGGGCTAATGAAAAACTGTTTTTT. Protein: CASRVQGGANEKLFF.

V is TRBV18 and J is TRBJ2-5, with D possibly matching TRBD1 (6 bases). The CDR3 has 14 residues. The V gene's germline CDR1 is KGHSH and CDR2 LQKENI. Trimming removed 5 bases at V and 5 bases at J, with 15 bases between. CDR3 sequence: CASSDVKQGETQYF. CDR3 DNA sequence: TGTGCCAGCTCAGATGTGAAGCAGGGGGAGACCCAGTACTTC.

The chain employs TRBV6-6 and TRBJ1-1; TRBD1 agrees at 7 bases. This CDR3 has 14 residues. V was clipped by 0 bases and J by 8 bases; unmatched bases: 6. Germline V gene data show CDR1 as MNHNY and CDR2 as SVGAGI (reference sequence). The CDR3 is CASSYSKTGNEAFF. Written as DNA, the CDR3 is TGTGCCAGCAGTTACTCGAAGACAGGGAACGAAGCTTTCTTT.

The chain links TRBV9 to TRBJ1-4, with TRBD1 matching 11 bases. V gave up 3 bases and J gave up 3 bases; unmatched junction bases: 1. The CDR3 runs 15 residues. Per the germline V gene, CDR1 is SGDLS and CDR2 is YYNGEE. The CDR3 region is CASSADRGPNEKLFF. For the CDR3, the DNA is TGTGCCAGCAGCGCGGACAGGGGGCCTAATGAAAAACTGTTTTTT.

The table lists this clone with a few counts. CDR3 bases: TGTGCCAGCAGTGACTTGCGGGGTGGGCTGCCCCAGCATTTT. Translating it yields CASSDLRGGLPQHF. The V gene is TRBV2, the J gene TRBJ1-5; D call uncertain. CDR1 SNHLY and CDR2 FYNNEI come from the germline V gene. The CDR3 spans 14 residues. The ends were cut back, 3 bases at V and 9 bases at J, with 15 bases in the middle.

This chain connects TRBV19 to TRBJ1-4; 8 nucleotides match TRBD1. With V trimmed by 9 bases and J by 0 bases, 12 bases remained unmatched. The CDR3 loop spans 17 amino acids. Germline V gene data show CDR1 as LNHDA and CDR2 as SQIVND (reference sequence). In DNA, the CDR3 is TGTGCCAGCCGACCGGGACAGGTATCTGCAACTAATGAAAAACTGTTTTTT. Translated, it gives CASRPGQVSATNEKLFF.

This clone occurred many times. V gene TRBV6-6 combines with J gene TRBJ2-5, with 7 bases aligning to TRBD1. The V and J ends lost 5 bases and 3 bases, in that order; junction bases with no gene match: 3. The germline CDR1 and CDR2 sequences are MNHNY and SVGAGI (reference sequence). This CDR3 is 13 amino acids long. Here the CDR3 reads CASSVGTEETQYF. For the CDR3, the DNA is TGTGCCAGCAGTGTCGGGACAGAAGAGACCCAGTACTTC.

The V and J genes are TRBV7-3 and TRBJ2-5, with D tentatively TRBD2 (5 bases). Deletions cut 2 bases from V and 7 bases from J, with 11 bases between. Per the germline V gene, CDR1 is SGHTA and CDR2 is FQGTGA. This CDR3 has 13 amino acids. The DNA of the CDR3 is TGTGCCAGCAGCTTAGAAGGGAGAGGGACCCAGTACTTC. This translates into CASSLEGRGTQYF.

The chain uses TRBV5-1 and TRBJ2-5; possibly TRBD2 for D (5 bases). This CDR3 is 16 amino acids long. The germline gives CDR1 SGHRS, CDR2 YFSETQ. V shed 2 bases and J shed 3 bases, with 17 bases lying between them. CDR3 DNA: TGCGCCAGCAGCTTCCCTGTGAGAGGGCCCAAAGAGACCCAGTACTTC. Translated, it gives CASSFPVRGPKETQYF.

The chain couples TRBV6-1 to TRBJ1-5; TRBD1 matches 9 bases. The germline V gene encodes CDR1 MNHNS and CDR2 SASEGT. After removal of 1 base from V and 0 bases from J, the junction contained 7 bases not matched to a gene. The CDR3 runs 18 residues. The CDR3 sequence is CASSEGGQGKYSNQPQHF. The CDR3 nucleotides read TGTGCCAGCAGTGAAGGGGGACAGGGAAAATATAGCAATCAGCCCCAGCATTTT.

Written as DNA, the CDR3 is TGTGCCAGCAGAGGAATAGCGGGGAGCTCCTACGAGCAGTACTTC. This encodes CASRGIAGSSYEQYF. The rearrangement uses TRBV3-1 (or the pseudogene TRBV3-2) and TRBJ2-7; the match to TRBD2 covers 8 bases. Trimming at V came to 6 bases and at J to 0 bases, leaving 7 bases not matched to a gene. Per germline, CDR1 LGHDT and CDR2 YNNKEL (reference sequence). The CDR3 extends over 15 amino acids.

J is TRBJ1-5 and V is TRBV6-5; possible D gene TRBD1, 6 bases. The V end was cut by 8 bases, the J end by 7 bases, with 15 bases between. CDR3 length: 13 residues. Germline loops: CDR1 MNHEY, CDR2 SVGAGI. This CDR3 reads CASGDGGWQPQHF. CDR3 coding DNA: TGTGCCAGCGGGGATGGGGGCTGGCAGCCCCAGCATTTT.

This clone occurred a few times. This chain connects TRBV21-1 to TRBJ1-5; the table's D call TRBD1 went unverified against the DNA. TRBV21-1 is shown as a pseudogene. CDR3 length: 14 amino acids. CDR3 residues: CASTRQYSNQPQHF. The CDR3 DNA sequence: TGTGCCAGCACGAGACAGTATAGCAATCAGCCCCAGCATTTT.

J is TRBJ1-1 and V is TRBV5-4; 8 nucleotides align to TRBD1. Losses at the gene ends were 4 bases for V and 4 bases for J; bases not matched to a gene: 6. There are 14 residues in the CDR3. Germline V lookup: CDR1 SGHNT, CDR2 YYREEE (reference sequence). DNA for the CDR3: TGTGCCAGCAGCGGCGGACAGGGTCCCACTGAAGCTTTCTTT. Encoded protein: CASSGGQGPTEAFF.

The gene calls are TRBV27 and TRBJ2-2, with D perhaps TRBD1 (6 bases). Trimming removed 4 bases at V and 0 bases at J, with 6 bases between. The V gene's germline CDR1 is MNHEY and CDR2 SMNVEV (reference sequence). The CDR3 extends over 14 amino acids. CDR3 DNA sequence: TGTGCCAGCAGTTGGGGGCCGAACACCGGGGAGCTGTTTTTT. Protein product: CASSWGPNTGELFF.

V and J are TRBV7-6 and TRBJ1-1, with D unclear. V lost 8 bases, J lost 8 bases, and 12 bases lay in between. Per germline, CDR1 SGHVS and CDR2 FNYEAQ. CDR3 length: 11 residues. The CDR3 region is CASESAGEAFF. The CDR3 coding sequence is TGTGCCAGCGAATCCGCGGGCGAAGCTTTCTTT. The whole variable domain, filled in from reference TRBV7-6 and TRBJ1-1, reads GAGVSQSPRYKVTKRGQDVALRCDPISGHVSLYWYRQALGQGPEFLTYFNYEAQQDKSGLPNDRFSAERPEGSISTLTIQRTEQRDSAMYRCASESAGEAFFGQGTRLTVV.

This chain connects TRBV13 to TRBJ2-7, with D possibly being TRBD1 (6 bases). V dropped 1 base and J dropped 4 bases, with 17 bases sitting between them. CDR3 size: 16 residues. Germline CDR1 reads PRHDT; CDR2 reads FYEKMQ (reference sequence). This CDR3 reads CASSLDPKGTSYEQYF. The CDR3 DNA reads TGTGCCAGCAGCTTAGACCCGAAAGGGACATCTTACGAGCAGTACTTC.

The V and J genes are TRBV10-3 and TRBJ1-1, with a tentative D call TRBD1 (6 bases). CDR3 length: 17 residues. V shed 0 bases and J shed 5 bases, with 19 bases lying between them. Germline V gene sequence: CDR1 ENHRY, CDR2 SYGVKD. The CDR3 region is CAISESGAGEGYTEAFF. The CDR3 bases are TGTGCCATCAGTGAGTCGGGGGCAGGGGAGGGGTATACTGAAGCTTTCTTT.

The chain recombines TRBV7-9 with TRBJ1-4, with D possibly matching TRBD1 (5 bases). This CDR3 contains 14 residues. V was clipped by 5 bases and J by 7 bases, with 14 bases between them. Per the germline V gene, CDR1 is SEHNR and CDR2 is FQNEAQ (reference sequence). The CDR3 spells CASSPSGGGEKLFF. As DNA, the CDR3 is TGTGCCAGCAGCCCCTCCGGGGGGGGTGAAAAACTGTTTTTT.

This clone was detected only once. The rearrangement links TRBV7-9 to TRBJ1-4; perhaps TRBD1 as D (5 bases). V lost 1 base, J lost 4 bases, and 7 bases lay in between. The germline gives CDR1 SEHNR, CDR2 FQNEAQ (reference sequence). The CDR3 sequence is 14 residues long. CDR3 coding DNA: TGTGCCAGCAGCTTAGGGGGGGTTAATGAAAAACTGTTTTTT. It is translated as CASSLGGVNEKLFF. Based on the CDR3 plus reference TRBV7-9 and TRBJ1-4, the full variable domain is DTGVSQNPRHKITKRGQNVTFRCDPISEHNRLYWYRQTLGQGPEFLTYFQNEAQLEKSRLLSDRFSAERPKGSFSTLEIQRTEQGDSAMYLCASSLGGVNEKLFFGSGTQLSVL.

The chain recombines TRBV19 with TRBJ1-2, with D possibly being TRBD1 (5 bases). The V gene's germline CDR1 is LNHDA and CDR2 SQIVND (reference sequence). Trimming left V 7 bases short and J 10 bases short, with 19 bases between. This CDR3 contains 13 residues. The CDR3 DNA reads as TGTGCCAGTAACTTAATCGGAACAGGCCCCTACACCTTC. Encoded protein: CASNLIGTGPYTF.

V usage is TRBV11-2 and J usage is TRBJ2-5, with TRBD1 as a possible D gene (5 bases). The CDR3 is 14 amino acids. The germline gives CDR1 SGHAT, CDR2 FQNNGV. V was pared by 0 bases and J by 5 bases, with 10 bases between. CDR3 protein: CASSLEQGLETQYF. As DNA, the CDR3 is TGTGCCAGCAGCTTAGAGCAGGGATTGGAGACCCAGTACTTC. Combining the CDR3 with reference TRBV11-2 and TRBJ2-5 gives the whole variable domain EAGVAQSPRYKIIEKRQSVAFWCNPISGHATLYWYQQILGQGPKLLIQFQNNGVVDDSQLPKDRFSAERLKGVDSTLKIQPAKLEDSAVYLCASSLEQGLETQYFGPGTRLLVL.

This clone came up once. The J gene is TRBJ2-5, the V gene TRBV11-3; maybe TRBD1 (5 bases). The CDR3 covers 13 residues. CDR1 SGHNT and CDR2 YENEEA come from the germline V gene. V was pared by 1 base and J by 6 bases, with 9 bases between. CDR3 nucleotide sequence: TGTGCCAGCAGCTTAGGGGCAGGGCAGACCCAGTACTTC. It is translated as CASSLGAGQTQYF.

V gene TRBV2 combines with J gene TRBJ2-1; D possibly corresponds to TRBD2 (5 bases). The CDR3 length is 15 residues. Trimming shortened V by 3 bases and J by 3 bases, and 12 bases separated the two germline ends. Germline V gives CDR1 SNHLY, CDR2 FYNNEI. The CDR3 region has the DNA TGTGCCAGCAGTGACGAAGGAGGCCTCTACAATGAGCAGTTCTTC. Translating gives CASSDEGGLYNEQFF.

CDR3 loop: CASSKVDRGPYGYTF. CDR3 nucleotide sequence: TGTGCCAGCAGCAAAGTGGACAGGGGGCCCTATGGCTACACCTTC. The V gene is TRBV21-1, the J gene TRBJ1-2; the D call in the table, TRBD1, was not verified against the DNA. TRBV21-1 is flagged as a pseudogene. The CDR3 loop spans 15 amino acids.

The V and J genes are TRBV7-2 and TRBJ1-2; D not resolved. Germline values: CDR1 SGHTA, CDR2 FQGNSA. The CDR3 covers 11 residues. V was shortened by 3 bases and J by 10 bases, with 9 bases between the two germline ends. CDR3 sequence: CASSFLRDYTF. As DNA, the CDR3 is TGTGCCAGCAGCTTCCTTCGGGACTACACCTTC.